The 2 T cell receptor beta chains below come from one sample, sequenced in a study of blood T cell repertoires in COVID-19. Here immunoSEQ multiplex PCR was the method, and the copy in TCRdb shows in-frame clones only, minus some. The data hold approximately 75,000 clones, with around nine tenths observed a single time. Input material: peripheral blood. Receptor source: a man in his sixties with acute or convalescent COVID-19.

The CDR3 is CASSLGGSTGFGSPLHF. CDR3 nucleotide sequence: TGTGCCAGCAGCTTGGGAGGGTCAACAGGGTTTGGTTCACCCCTCCACTTT. The chain combines TRBV7-8 with TRBJ1-6; the D gene is possibly TRBD1 (6 bases). Trimming shortened V by 3 bases and J by 9 bases, and 21 bases separated the two germline ends. From germline, CDR1 is SGHVS and CDR2 FQNEAQ. The CDR3 sequence is 17 residues long.

The rearrangement links TRBV29-1 to TRBJ1-2; 8 nucleotides agree with TRBD1. The V gene end was trimmed by 6 bases and the J gene end by 6 bases; junction bases not matched to a gene: 6. The germline CDR1 and CDR2 sequences are SQVTM and ANQGSEA. The CDR3 spans 12 residues. In DNA, the CDR3 is TGCAGCGTGTACGACAGGGGCAATGGCTACACCTTC. Protein sequence: CSVYDRGNGYTF.